Below, 26 T cell receptor beta chains from the same sample are listed, as sequenced in a study of OX40 agonist ivuxolimab in advanced cancers. Data came from immunoSEQ multiplex PCR; TCRdb stores just in-frame clones and leaves some out. The sample yields 39,000 or so clones, approximately 87% seen once. The input for sequencing was CD4+ or CD8+ T cells sorted from blood, taken in a trial of the OX40 agonist ivuxolimab. The receptor source for this set is an adult with an advanced solid tumor such as melanoma, head and neck, liver or kidney cancer.

This chain joins TRBV29-1 and TRBJ1-2, with D maybe TRBD1 (5 bases). The germline gives CDR1 SQVTM, CDR2 ANQGSEA. Deletions cut 6 bases from V and 6 bases from J, with 17 bases between. CDR3 length equals 13 residues. CDR3 amino acids: CSVAQGDGNGYTF. CDR3 DNA: TGCAGCGTGGCTCAGGGTGATGGGAATGGCTACACCTTC.

The chain employs TRBV6-1 and TRBJ2-5; D is perhaps TRBD1 (6 bases). TRBJ2-7 explains the end of the DNA better; the J call may be wrong. CDR3 length equals 12 residues. CDR1 is MNHNS and CDR2 is SASEGT in the germline V gene. The CDR3 DNA reads TGTGCCAGCAGTGCAGGGGTATCCGAGCAGTACTTC. Residues: CASSAGVSEQYF.

This clone appeared once. The J gene is TRBJ1-4, the V gene TRBV4-2; unclear D gene. V was trimmed by 4 bases and J by 0 bases, leaving 12 bases between them. CDR1 and CDR2 from the germline V gene are LGHNA and YNFKEQ. This CDR3 is 16 amino acids long. The CDR3 coding sequence is TGTGCCAGCAGCCCTAGTACAGAAGCAACTAATGAAAAACTGTTTTTT. It specifies CASSPSTEATNEKLFF.

The V and J genes are TRBV7-8 and TRBJ2-2; D is unclear. The V and J ends lost 2 bases and 8 bases respectively, with 9 bases between them. Germline V gene sequence: CDR1 SGHVS, CDR2 FQNEAQ. The CDR3 is made up of 13 amino acids. CDR3 protein: CASSLISRGELFF. The CDR3 nucleotides are TGTGCCAGCAGCTTAATTTCTAGGGGGGAGCTGTTTTTT.

The CDR3 sequence is CATSDRANTEAFF. CDR3 nucleotides: TGTGCCACATCGGACAGGGCAAACACTGAAGCTTTCTTT. The rearrangement links TRBV10-3 to TRBJ1-1; 8 bases line up with TRBD1. The trim removed 10 bases at V and 2 bases at J, leaving 6 bases unmatched. The length of the CDR3 is 13 residues. The germline V gene has CDR1 ENHRY and CDR2 SYGVKD.

The J gene is TRBJ1-1, the V gene TRBV2, with D possibly TRBD1 on 5 matching bases. This CDR3 region has 14 residues. Germline V gene sequence: CDR1 SNHLY, CDR2 FYNNEI. With 6 bases removed from V and 4 bases from J, the gap between germline ends came to 15 bases. This CDR3 is CASRSTGGGTEAFF. The CDR3 DNA is TGTGCCAGCAGATCCACGGGGGGGGGCACTGAAGCTTTCTTT.

The gene calls are TRBV18 and TRBJ2-3, with 7 bases that match TRBD2. This CDR3 is 14 amino acids long. Trimming removed 2 bases from V and 5 bases from J; junction bases left unmatched: 4. Per germline, CDR1 KGHSH and CDR2 LQKENI. The DNA of the CDR3 is TGTGCCAGCTCACCAAGGGAGGGACGAGATACGCAGTATTTT. Its translation is CASSPREGRDTQYF.

The chain couples TRBV6-5 to TRBJ1-2, with D perhaps matching TRBD1 (5 bases). Trimming cost V 5 bases and J 4 bases, with 17 bases left between them. This CDR3 comprises 15 residues. CDR1 and CDR2 from the germline V gene are MNHEY and SVGAGI. CDR3 nucleotides: TGTGCCAGCAGTCTCACCCGCGGGAGGGGCTATGGCTACACCTTC. This encodes CASSLTRGRGYGYTF.

This clone was found a few times. The J gene is TRBJ2-2, the V gene TRBV15; no firm D call. The CDR3 runs 13 residues. Per the germline V gene, CDR1 is LNHNV and CDR2 is YYDKDF (reference sequence). V shed 1 base and J shed 5 bases, with 5 bases lying between them. DNA for the CDR3: TGTGCCACCAGCAGAGCGTCTACCGGGGAGCTGTTTTTT. This codes for CATSRASTGELFF.

The chain employs TRBV4-1 and TRBJ1-3; TRBD1 might be the D (6 bases). Germline-derived CDR1 and CDR2 are MGHRA and YSYEKL. CDR3 size: 16 residues. Between the trimmed V and J ends, which lost 1 base and 2 bases, there was a span of 12 bases. The DNA of the CDR3 is TGCGCCAGCAGCCAAGTTCGGGGGGCGCCTGGAAACACCATATATTTT. As protein: CASSQVRGAPGNTIYF.

This chain links TRBV6-5 with TRBJ1-5; possibly TRBD1 for D (6 bases). Trimming shortened V by 6 bases and J by 0 bases, and 12 bases separated the two germline ends. Germline V gene lookup returns CDR1 MNHEY and CDR2 SVGAGI. This CDR3 has 15 residues. DNA of the CDR3: TGTGCCAGCAGGATTGGGACAAATAGCAATCAGCCCCAGCATTTT. Translation: CASRIGTNSNQPQHF.

This clone was seen only once. V and J are TRBV7-9 and TRBJ2-1; 9 nucleotides align to TRBD2. This CDR3 region has 15 residues. V was pared by 5 bases and J by 5 bases, with 7 bases of the junction left unmatched. The V gene's germline CDR1 is SEHNR and CDR2 FQNEAQ (reference sequence). The CDR3: CASSLSGSSHNEQFF. CDR3 nucleotide sequence: TGTGCCAGCAGCCTTAGCGGGAGTAGCCACAATGAGCAGTTCTTC.

This chain connects TRBV4-1 to TRBJ1-5; D ambiguous. CDR3 length: 17 residues. Trimming removed 0 bases from V and 1 base from J, with 13 bases in between. Germline V gene data show CDR1 as MGHRA and CDR2 as YSYEKL. The CDR3 spells CASSQDPTSASNQPQHF. The CDR3 DNA is TGCGCCAGCAGCCAAGATCCCACCAGTGCGAGCAATCAGCCCCAGCATTTT.

This clone occurred once. The genes are TRBV7-9 and TRBJ2-1; D uncertain. V was clipped by 2 bases and J by 6 bases, with 8 bases between them. Germline loops: CDR1 SEHNR, CDR2 FQNEAQ (reference sequence). The CDR3 extends over 13 amino acids. CDR3 sequence: CASSLPPSNEQFF. The CDR3 DNA is TGTGCCAGCAGCTTACCGCCTAGCAATGAGCAGTTCTTC.

This rearrangement joins TRBV7-9 to TRBJ2-1, with D tentatively TRBD2 (7 bases). Looked up from germline, CDR1 is SEHNR and CDR2 is FQNEAQ (reference sequence). Trimming removed 5 bases from V and 3 bases from J, with 14 bases in between. The CDR3 length is 15 residues. CDR3 loop: CASSPGEGGYNEQFF. DNA of the CDR3: TGTGCCAGCAGCCCCGGGGAGGGGGGCTACAATGAGCAGTTCTTC.

The rearrangement joins TRBV7-9 to TRBJ2-1, with 14 bases lining up with TRBD2. The germline CDR1 and CDR2 sequences are SEHNR and FQNEAQ (reference sequence). J gave up 4 bases and V 5 bases, and 4 bases lay outside the gene matches. CDR3 length: 16 amino acids. CDR3 in amino acids: CASSLGTSGGYNEQFF. CDR3 bases: TGTGCCAGCAGCCTTGGGACTAGCGGGGGTTACAATGAGCAGTTCTTC. Using reference TRBV7-9 and TRBJ2-1 for the parts outside the CDR3, the full variable domain is DTGVSQNPRHKITKRGQNVTFRCDPISEHNRLYWYRQTLGQGPEFLTYFQNEAQLEKSRLLSDRFSAERPKGSFSTLEIQRTEQGDSAMYLCASSLGTSGGYNEQFFGPGTRLTVL.

This chain connects TRBV7-2 to TRBJ2-2; 9 bases match TRBD2. The V and J ends lost 0 bases and 5 bases, in that order; junction bases with no gene match: 4. This CDR3 comprises 16 residues. Germline loops: CDR1 SGHTA, CDR2 FQGNSA. CDR3 DNA: TGTGCCAGCAGCTTAGCAGCGGGGGGTGTTACCGGGGAGCTGTTTTTT. Translation: CASSLAAGGVTGELFF.

The chain carries TRBV11-2 and TRBJ2-1, with 8 bases fitting TRBD1. This CDR3 has 14 amino acids. Losses at the gene ends were 4 bases for V and 9 bases for J; bases not matched to a gene: 8. Germline CDR1 reads SGHAT; CDR2 reads FQNNGV. The CDR3 region has the DNA TGTGCCAGCAGCTCCCCGACAGGGGATGGTGAGCAGTTCTTC. Amino acid sequence: CASSSPTGDGEQFF.

J is TRBJ2-7 and V is TRBV11-2, with 11 bases lining up with TRBD1. In germline, CDR1 is SGHAT, CDR2 FQNNGV. This CDR3 contains 15 residues. J gave up 5 bases and V 4 bases, and 7 bases lay outside the gene matches. The CDR3 DNA follows: TGTGCCAGCAGCTATTTTCGGACAGGGGGCCACGAGCAGTACTTC. This translates into CASSYFRTGGHEQYF.

V is TRBV6-6 and J is TRBJ1-4; D is perhaps TRBD1 (5 bases). The ends were cut back, 7 bases at V and 7 bases at J, with 13 bases in the middle. Germline CDR1 MNHNY, CDR2 SVGAGI (reference sequence). The CDR3 has 13 residues. DNA of the CDR3: TGTGCCAGCACCAGGGCGATGTTTGAAAAACTGTTTTTT. Its protein product is CASTRAMFEKLFF.

The chain links TRBV6-1 to TRBJ1-2; D ambiguous. The CDR3 has 12 residues. CDR1 MNHNS and CDR2 SASEGT come from the germline V gene. Deletions cut 2 bases from V and 2 bases from J, with 3 bases between. CDR3 DNA: TGTGCCAGCAGTGAAATCAACTATGGCTACACCTTC. Its translation is CASSEINYGYTF.

The chain combines TRBV27 with TRBJ2-5, with D possibly TRBD1 on 6 matching bases. The CDR3 is 15 amino acids. CDR1 is MNHEY, CDR2 SMNVEV, per germline (reference sequence). V lost 6 bases, J lost 3 bases, and 17 bases lay in between. In DNA form, the CDR3 reads TGTGCCAGCAGACTTAAGGACAGTAGAAAAGAGACCCAGTACTTC. Translating gives CASRLKDSRKETQYF.

The chain has TRBV7-3 and TRBJ2-1; 15 bases line up with TRBD2. V lost 6 bases to trimming and J lost 5 bases; unmatched junction nucleotides: 11. Germline-derived CDR1 and CDR2 are SGHTA and FQGTGA. This CDR3 contains 18 residues. The CDR3 DNA reads as TGTGCCAGCAGTTCGGGACTAGCGGGAGGTCTCAACCACAATGAGCAGTTCTTC. Amino acid sequence: CASSSGLAGGLNHNEQFF.

The CDR3 coding sequence is TGTGCCAGCAGCCCCCGGGACCCGACGCTACGGCAGTACTTC. Translating it yields CASSPRDPTLRQYF. The V gene is TRBV7-2, the J gene TRBJ2-7, with D perhaps matching TRBD1 or TRBD2 (5 bases each). The CDR3 is made up of 14 amino acids. CDR1 and CDR2 from the germline V gene are SGHTA and FQGNSA. Trimming cost V 5 bases and J 9 bases, with 20 bases left between them.

This sequence joins TRBV20-1 and TRBJ1-1; D gene ambiguous. V was pared by 2 bases and J by 6 bases, with 7 bases between. CDR3 length: 11 residues. Germline V lookup: CDR1 DFQATT, CDR2 SNEGSKA (reference sequence). In DNA, the CDR3 is TGCAGTGCTAGACACGACGCTGAAGCTTTCTTT. It specifies CSARHDAEAFF.

V gene TRBV5-1 combines with J gene TRBJ2-3, with TRBD2 identical over 8 bases. Germline V CDR1 and CDR2: SGHRS, YFSETQ. Trimming removed 1 base from V and 2 bases from J; junction bases left unmatched: 3. This CDR3 has 15 amino acids. CDR3 region: CASSLQLAATDTQYF. In DNA form, the CDR3 reads TGCGCCAGCAGCTTGCAACTAGCGGCCACAGATACGCAGTATTTT.